This T cell receptor beta chain was documented in a study of T cell responses to AZD1222 COVID-19 vaccine. A note on this clone: What it binds is unknown.

General study findings and limits: Close to half of spike-specific TCRs reportedly recognize unmutated variant regions.

The germline V gene encodes CDR1 GTSNPN and CDR2 SVGIG (reference sequence). The CDR3 contains 12 residues. The germline V and J ends were trimmed by 1 base and 9 bases, with 10 bases remaining between them. Clones were read by immunoSEQ multiplex PCR, and TCRdb kept only the in-frame ones, dropping some. Of about 70,000 clones listed, nearly 90% are singletons. V usage is TRBV30 and J usage is TRBJ1-5, with D hard to call. This specimen consisted of peripheral blood, obtained 28 days after the second AZD1222 dose. The receptor's source is an adult who received the AZD1222 COVID-19 vaccine. DNA for the CDR3: TGTGCCTGGAGTGGGTCCCCCGGGCCCCAGCATTTT. Translated, it gives CAWSGSPGPQHF.